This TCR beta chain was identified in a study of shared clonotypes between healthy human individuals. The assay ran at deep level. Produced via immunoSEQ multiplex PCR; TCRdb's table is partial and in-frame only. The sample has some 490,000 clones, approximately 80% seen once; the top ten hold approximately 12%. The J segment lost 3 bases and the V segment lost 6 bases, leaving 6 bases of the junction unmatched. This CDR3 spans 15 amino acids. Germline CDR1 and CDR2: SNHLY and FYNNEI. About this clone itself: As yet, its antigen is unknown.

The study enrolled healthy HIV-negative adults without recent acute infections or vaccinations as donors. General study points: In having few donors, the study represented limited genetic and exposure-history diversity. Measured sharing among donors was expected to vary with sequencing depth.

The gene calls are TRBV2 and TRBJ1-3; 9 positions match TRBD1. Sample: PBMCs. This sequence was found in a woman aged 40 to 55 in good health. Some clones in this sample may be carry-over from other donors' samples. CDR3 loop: CASSGDRALGNTIYF. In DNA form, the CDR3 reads TGTGCCAGCAGCGGGGACAGGGCGCTTGGAAACACCATATATTTT. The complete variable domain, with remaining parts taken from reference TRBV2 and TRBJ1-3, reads EPEVTQTPSHQVTQMGQEVILRCVPISNHLYFYWYRQILGQKVEFLVSFYNNEISEKSEIFDDQFSVERPDGSNFTLKIRSTKLEDSAMYFCASSGDRALGNTIYFGEGSWLTVV.